This T cell receptor (beta chain) was identified during a study of human T cells and chemical hapten exposure. About the study: Investigators sensitized about 2 cm by about 2 cm of upper inner arm skin with 2% DPC.

Germline lookup yields CDR1 MNHEY and CDR2 SVGAGI. With 6 bases clipped from V and 4 bases from J, the junction kept 8 bases outside the gene matches. CDR3 length: 15 amino acids. A single record per CDR3 protein comes from TCRdb applying MiXCR to the RACE reads. The table records 85,000 to 130,000 distinct CDR3 sequences, around 12% of them present only once. Sample time point: pre-sensitization, week 0. Regarding treatment: therapeutic diphenylcyclopropenone sensitization with weekly scalp DPC. Alopecia patients deemed DPC-suitable, aged 18 to 70, excluding pregnancy. Whole-study results and caveats: More PT1 expanded TCRs went with higher patch test scores.

A note on this clonotype: Its antigen remains unidentified.

This material consisted of whole blood, taken in connection with sensitization to the hapten diphenylcyclopropenone (DPC). The chain recombines TRBV6-5 with TRBJ2-1; 8 bases align to TRBD2. This clonotype originated in a woman in her forties or fifties with alopecia areata. Some clones in this sample may be carry-over from other donors' samples. The DNA for the CDR3 is TGTGCCAGCAGCCGTCCGGGGGGGCGTTACAATGAGCAGTTCTTC. Translating gives CASSRPGGRYNEQFF.